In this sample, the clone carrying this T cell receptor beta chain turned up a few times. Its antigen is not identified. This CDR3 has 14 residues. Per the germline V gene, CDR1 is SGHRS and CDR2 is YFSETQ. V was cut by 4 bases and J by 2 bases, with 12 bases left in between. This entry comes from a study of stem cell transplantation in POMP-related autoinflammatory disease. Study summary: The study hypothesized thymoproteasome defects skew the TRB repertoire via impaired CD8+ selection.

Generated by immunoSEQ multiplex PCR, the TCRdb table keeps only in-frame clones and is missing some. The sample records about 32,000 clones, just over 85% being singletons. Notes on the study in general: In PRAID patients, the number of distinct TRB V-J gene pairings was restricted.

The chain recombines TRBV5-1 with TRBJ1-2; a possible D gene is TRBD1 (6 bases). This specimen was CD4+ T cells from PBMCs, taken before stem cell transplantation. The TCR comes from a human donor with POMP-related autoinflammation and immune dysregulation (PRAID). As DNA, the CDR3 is TGCGCCAGCAGCACCGGGACATTGAACTATGGCTACACCTTC. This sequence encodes CASSTGTLNYGYTF.